This T cell receptor beta chain originates from a study of blood T cells in healthy people across ages. This clonotype showed up just once. Its antigen is still unknown. Findings of the study overall: The CMV status of each donor remained undetermined, and this could have confounded shifts in expanded clonotypes. Samples with more naive T cells showed higher observed beta diversity. Using unsorted PBMCs precluded a conclusive naive versus antigen-experienced comparison.

V lost 0 bases and J 2 bases, leaving 11 bases between the germline ends. CDR1 is SGHRS and CDR2 is YFSETQ in the germline V gene. The CDR3 sequence is 15 residues long. Through a sample-barcoded 5' primer and a J-beta primer mix, a second PCR was run for about 6 to 11 cycles. Every cDNA molecule carried a tag from a template-switch adaptor bearing 12 random nucleotides. TCRdb reanalysed the 5' RACE reads using MiXCR and keeps one entry per CDR3 protein. Seen here are some 670,000 distinct CDR3 sequences, approximately 52% observed once, and the top ten hold 13%. Specimen: blood. The TCR sequence derives from a woman older than 75 in good health. The chain combines TRBV5-1 with TRBJ1-2; possibly TRBD1 for D (6 bases). CDR3 in amino acids: CASSLVWGPNYGYTF. DNA of the CDR3: TGCGCCAGCAGCTTGGTGTGGGGGCCAAACTATGGCTACACCTTC.